This T cell receptor (beta chain) was captured in a study of regulatory T cells in long-lasting Graves disease. Combining iRepertoire HTBI primers with Arm-PCR of CDR3 regions, the authors built TCR beta libraries. TCRdb reprocessed the multiplex PCR reads via MiXCR and lists one record per CDR3 protein. The data show 300,000 to 500,000 distinct CDR3 sequences, less than 25% seen once. Time point described: persistent/refractory GD, antithyroid drugs over 5 years with positive TRAb. With RNA extracted from PBMCs as input, the TCR library was made. One endocrinology department in Xi'an, China, was where patients came from. This clonotype has ten or more counts. Germline CDR1 GTSNPN, CDR2 SVGIG (reference sequence). The V end was cut by 1 base, the J end by 4 bases, with 5 bases between. The CDR3 sequence is 11 residues long.

The sequences come from peripheral blood mononuclear cells (PBMCs), collected when the disease was refractory, from a patient treated with antithyroid drugs. The receptor comes from a female donor with Graves disease. The V call is TRBV30, the J call TRBJ2-7; D gene uncertain. As DNA, the CDR3 is TGTGCCTGGAGTGGTCGTTACGAGCAGTACTTC. Translating gives CAWSGRYEQYF.